The 30 T cell receptor beta chains below were found in one sample sequenced in a study of patients and donors after allogeneic stem cell transplantation. A single record per CDR3 protein comes from TCRdb applying MiXCR to the RT-PCR reads. The sample holds about a million distinct CDR3 sequences, roughly 18% seen once. Sample: blood, either unsorted or a sorted T cell fraction (not recorded which). The receptors were sampled from a human donor who was either an allogeneic HSCT recipient or a stem cell or donor lymphocyte infusion donor (not recorded which). It is not recorded whose cells these are; they may come from a transplant donor.

This clonotype was counted between two and nine times. The chain employs TRBV7-2 and TRBJ1-2; TRBD1 matches 7 bases. CDR3 length: 15 amino acids. The ends lost 5 bases at V and 2 bases at J; junction bases unmatched: 8. Looked up from germline, CDR1 is SGHTA and CDR2 is FQGNSA. The DNA of the CDR3 is TGTGCCAGCAGCACTGACAGGGCCCTAAACTATGGCTACACCTTC. Translation gives CASSTDRALNYGYTF. Filled out from reference TRBV7-2 and TRBJ1-2, the complete variable domain reads GAGVSQSPSNKVTEKGKDVELRCDPISGHTALYWYRQSLGQGLEFLIYFQGNSAPDKSGLPSDRFSAERTGGSVSTLTIQRTQQEDSAVYLCASSTDRALNYGYTFGSGTRLTVV.

The chain employs TRBV2 and TRBJ1-1; 7 bases match TRBD1. This CDR3 region has 12 residues. J was trimmed by 11 bases and V by 7 bases; bases with no gene match: 10. Germline V lookup: CDR1 SNHLY, CDR2 FYNNEI. The CDR3 reads CASKNRGMYAFF. The CDR3 DNA is TGTGCCAGCAAGAACAGGGGAATGTATGCTTTCTTT. The variable domain in full, with the rest retrieved from reference TRBV2 and TRBJ1-1, is EPEVTQTPSHQVTQMGQEVILRCVPISNHLYFYWYRQILGQKVEFLVSFYNNEISEKSEIFDDQFSVERPDGSNFTLKIRSTKLEDSAMYFCASKNRGMYAFFGQGTRLTVV.

The chain combines TRBV5-6 with TRBJ1-5; TRBD1 matches 7 bases. Germline-derived CDR1 and CDR2 are SGHDT and YYEEEE. J gave up 5 bases and V 2 bases, and 4 bases lay outside the gene matches. The CDR3 covers 14 residues. CDR3 sequence: CASSLQGTDQPQHF. The DNA of the CDR3 is TGTGCCAGCAGCTTACAGGGGACCGATCAGCCCCAGCATTTT.

For the CDR3, the DNA is TGTGCCAGCAGCCAAGACTCCGGACAGGGTAGGTACGAGCAGTACTTC. Its protein product is CASSQDSGQGRYEQYF. This chain connects TRBV3-1 to TRBJ2-7; 8 bases fit TRBD1. Trimming cost V 0 bases and J 4 bases; bases outside gene matches: 8. This CDR3 contains 16 residues. CDR1 LGHDT and CDR2 YNNKEL come from the germline V gene (reference sequence).

This clonotype was observed a handful of times. The genes are TRBV2 and TRBJ1-6, with 7 bases fitting TRBD1. V gave up 6 bases and J gave up 12 bases; unmatched junction bases: 17. This CDR3 contains 16 residues. Per the germline V gene, CDR1 is SNHLY and CDR2 is FYNNEI. The CDR3 sequence is CASRTTVGQTMGPLHF. Here the CDR3 DNA reads TGTGCCAGCAGGACCACCGTGGGACAGACTATGGGACCCCTCCACTTT.

This clonotype was counted a few times. The rearrangement uses TRBV7-3 and TRBJ1-1; D gene uncertain. CDR1 is SGHTA and CDR2 is FQGTGA in the germline V gene. The CDR3 has 15 residues. V lost 2 bases, J lost 1 base, and 11 bases lay in between. The CDR3 reads CASSLEAPRNTEAFF. The DNA of the CDR3 is TGTGCCAGCAGCTTAGAAGCCCCGCGGAACACTGAAGCTTTCTTT.

This clonotype has a count of ten or more. The chain couples TRBV29-1 to TRBJ1-4; weak D call: TRBD1 (6 bases). The CDR3 length is 13 residues. With 7 bases removed from V and 8 bases from J, the gap between germline ends came to 17 bases. The germline V gene encodes CDR1 SQVTM and CDR2 ANQGSEA. The DNA for the CDR3 is TGCAGCGCCACCAGGGAAGGGGGAGAAAAACTGTTTTTT. Translation gives CSATREGGEKLFF.

This clonotype came up many times. V gene TRBV29-1 combines with J gene TRBJ1-4; D remains ambiguous. This CDR3 has 11 residues. V was shortened by 3 bases and J by 8 bases, with 7 bases between the two germline ends. From germline, CDR1 is SQVTM and CDR2 ANQGSEA. CDR3 DNA: TGCAGCGTTGAGGAGGGAGAAAAACTGTTTTTT. Protein sequence: CSVEEGEKLFF.

This chain joins TRBV29-1 and TRBJ2-1, with TRBD2 as a possible D gene (6 bases). V shed 7 bases and J shed 6 bases, with 19 bases lying between them. Germline V lookup: CDR1 SQVTM, CDR2 ANQGSEA. The CDR3 runs to 14 residues. The CDR3 DNA reads TGCAGCGCTGACGGGAGTCCCGCCCTCAATGAGCAGTTCTTC. This encodes CSADGSPALNEQFF.

Only a few counts were recorded for this clonotype. This rearrangement joins TRBV20-1 to TRBJ2-1; 8 nucleotides align to TRBD2. From germline, CDR1 is DFQATT and CDR2 SNEGSKA (reference sequence). The CDR3 spans 14 residues. Trimming at V came to 4 bases and at J to 6 bases, leaving 8 bases not matched to a gene. CDR3 loop: CSAMSGRGGNEQFF. In nucleotides, the CDR3 is TGCAGTGCTATGAGCGGGAGAGGCGGCAATGAGCAGTTCTTC.

This clonotype occurred a few times. The V gene is TRBV3-1, the J gene TRBJ2-3; 13 positions agree with TRBD2. Germline CDR1 is LGHDT and CDR2 is YNNKEL (reference sequence). J lost 7 bases, V lost 4 bases, and 17 bases had no gene match. The CDR3 is made up of 19 amino acids. The CDR3 DNA sequence: TGTGCCAGCAGCCTCCCGTCTGCCGGGACTAGCGGGGAACGGAATACGCAGTATTTT. Translated: CASSLPSAGTSGERNTQYF.

The chain recombines TRBV12-3 or TRBV12-4 with TRBJ2-7; D perhaps matches TRBD2 (6 bases). This CDR3 contains 15 residues. V lost 4 bases and J 0 bases, leaving 13 bases between the germline ends. The chain's CDR3 is CASSYGTPSSYEQYF. The DNA for the CDR3 is TGTGCCAGCAGTTATGGGACTCCGAGCTCCTACGAGCAGTACTTC.

This clonotype has at least ten counts. The rearrangement joins TRBV10-3 to TRBJ2-1; D may correspond to TRBD1 or TRBD2 (5 bases each). Germline CDR1 and CDR2: ENHRY and SYGVKD. Trimming removed 10 bases from V and 7 bases from J, with 11 bases in between. The CDR3 extends over 11 amino acids. CDR3 nucleotides: TGTGCCACCAATGGGGGTAATGAGCAGTTCTTC. Translation: CATNGGNEQFF.

This chain links TRBV5-4 with TRBJ2-5; 9 bases agree with TRBD2. Per the germline V gene, CDR1 is SGHNT and CDR2 is YYREEE (reference sequence). CDR3 length equals 16 residues. Trimming took 0 bases from V and 3 from J; bases not matched to a gene: 6. CDR3 protein: CASSLGGAGGKETQYF. The CDR3 DNA reads as TGTGCCAGCAGCTTGGGTGGAGCGGGGGGAAAAGAGACCCAGTACTTC.

The sample holds many counts of this clonotype. The CDR3 sequence: CASSLRGSEQFF. The CDR3 nucleotides are TGCGCCAGCAGCTTGAGGGGCAGTGAGCAGTTCTTC. V usage is TRBV5-1 and J usage is TRBJ2-1, with D perhaps matching TRBD1 (5 bases). The germline V gene has CDR1 SGHRS and CDR2 YFSETQ. The CDR3 consists of 12 residues. V lost 1 base and J 9 bases, leaving 8 bases between the germline ends.

As for this clonotype: The junction shows a germline mismatch at one end, possibly a read error. The chain employs TRBV25-1 and TRBJ2-4, with unresolved D. The CDR3 extends over 10 amino acids. Germline V gene data show CDR1 as MGHDK and CDR2 as SYGVNS. For the CDR3, the DNA is TGTGCCAGCAGAACTGATCATGGTCACTTC. Translated, it gives CASRTDHGHF. Variable domain in full (rest from reference TRBV25-1 and TRBJ2-4): EADIYQTPRYLVIGTGKKITLECSQTMGHDKMYWYQQDPGMELHLIHYSYGVNSTEKGDLSSESTVSRIRTEHFPLTLESARPSHTSQYLCASRTDHGHFGAGTRLSVL.

This clonotype has only a few counts. V is TRBV19 and J is TRBJ2-5; 7 bases match TRBD1. This CDR3 contains 15 residues. The germline CDR1 and CDR2 sequences are LNHDA and SQIVND (reference sequence). With 4 bases clipped from V and 5 bases from J, the junction kept 10 bases outside the gene matches. CDR3 DNA sequence: TGTGCCAGTAGTACGCCTCAGGGGGTTAGGGAGACCCAGTACTTC. Its protein is CASSTPQGVRETQYF.

This rearrangement joins TRBV15 to TRBJ1-2; the match to TRBD1 covers 10 bases. Per germline, CDR1 LNHNV and CDR2 YYDKDF (reference sequence). The CDR3 extends over 13 amino acids. J was trimmed by 7 bases and V by 5 bases; bases with no gene match: 4. The CDR3 is CATSGQGVGGYTF. The CDR3 DNA follows: TGTGCCACCAGCGGACAGGGGGTCGGTGGCTACACCTTC.

The chain carries TRBV7-9 and TRBJ2-3; possible D gene TRBD2, 6 bases. V was shortened by 5 bases and J by 7 bases, with 16 bases between the two germline ends. Germline V CDR1 and CDR2: SEHNR, FQNEAQ (reference sequence). This CDR3 has 14 residues. DNA of the CDR3: TGTGCCAGCAGCAGTCCGGGACTTGCCCATACGCAGTATTTT. Residues: CASSSPGLAHTQYF.

This clonotype was recorded many times. The genes are TRBV7-2 and TRBJ2-2, with D perhaps matching TRBD1 or TRBD2 (5 bases each). Germline CDR1 and CDR2: SGHTA and FQGNSA. The CDR3 is 14 amino acids. V was trimmed by 1 base and J by 5 bases, leaving 8 bases between them. CDR3 region: CASSLDGTTGELFF. The CDR3 DNA reads as TGTGCCAGCAGCTTAGATGGGACGACCGGGGAGCTGTTTTTT.

The genes are TRBV27 and TRBJ2-2, with TRBD1 matching over 8 bases. J was trimmed by 4 bases and V by 5 bases; bases with no gene match: 15. The CDR3 is made up of 18 amino acids. Germline-derived CDR1 and CDR2 are MNHEY and SMNVEV (reference sequence). CDR3 region: CASSLKHSKTGVTGELFF. CDR3 bases: TGTGCCAGCAGTCTGAAACACAGTAAGACAGGGGTCACCGGGGAGCTGTTTTTT.

The chain joins TRBV5-1 to TRBJ2-1, with TRBD2 identical over 8 bases. CDR1 SGHRS and CDR2 YFSETQ come from the germline V gene. CDR3 length equals 17 residues. V lost 0 bases, J lost 3 bases, and 8 bases stayed unmatched. The CDR3, as DNA: TGCGCCAGCAGCTTGGGGTTCGTGCGGGGGGACTACAATGAGCAGTTCTTC. This gives the protein CASSLGFVRGDYNEQFF. Together with reference TRBV5-1 and TRBJ2-1, the CDR3 gives the full variable domain: KAGVTQTPRYLIKTRGQQVTLSCSPISGHRSVSWYQQTPGQGLQFLFEYFSETQRNKGNFPGRFSGRQFSNSRSEMNVSTLELGDSALYLCASSLGFVRGDYNEQFFGPGTRLTVL.

The chain is built from TRBV12-3 or TRBV12-4 and TRBJ2-3, with unresolved D. This CDR3 contains 12 residues. Trimming removed 3 bases at V and 6 bases at J, with 7 bases between. In nucleotides, the CDR3 is TGTGCCAGCAGTTTTCGGTCGGATACGCAGTATTTT. This codes for CASSFRSDTQYF.

This clonotype has only a few counts. The chain has TRBV7-9 and TRBJ1-6; D is possibly TRBD1 (6 bases). The CDR3 covers 14 residues. V was shortened by 3 bases and J by 11 bases, with 14 bases between the two germline ends. The V gene's germline CDR1 is SEHNR and CDR2 FQNEAQ (reference sequence). The CDR3 sequence is CASSLDRPKAPLHF. The DNA of the CDR3 is TGTGCCAGCAGCTTGGACAGACCGAAGGCACCCCTCCACTTT.

J is TRBJ1-2 and V is TRBV12-3 or TRBV12-4; D gene ambiguous. V gave up 5 bases and J gave up 0 bases, with 10 bases separating them. There are 14 residues in the CDR3. The CDR3 protein is CASSPSWANYGYTF. The CDR3 DNA reads as TGTGCCAGCAGTCCGTCGTGGGCTAACTATGGCTACACCTTC.

This clonotype was counted a few times. J is TRBJ2-3 and V is TRBV27, with no clear D. The CDR3 consists of 16 residues. From germline, CDR1 is MNHEY and CDR2 SMNVEV (reference sequence). V lost 5 bases and J lost 2, with 17 bases in between. CDR3 amino acids: CASSTDWRHLTDTQYF. Written as DNA, the CDR3 is TGTGCCAGCAGTACCGATTGGCGGCACCTCACAGATACGCAGTATTTT.

In this sample, this clonotype turned up once. A read error may explain this, as a much larger clone is one base away. The chain has TRBV27 and TRBJ1-1, with D unclear. The germline V and J ends were trimmed by 3 bases and 6 bases, with 8 bases remaining between them. The CDR3 spans 12 residues. Germline V gives CDR1 MNHEY, CDR2 SMNVEV (reference sequence). The CDR3 nucleotides read TGTGCCAGCAGTTTCTCTGGGTCTGAAGCTTTCTTT. Translating gives CASSFSGSEAFF.

Only a few counts were recorded for this clonotype. The V gene is TRBV9, the J gene TRBJ1-5; D perhaps matches TRBD1 (5 bases). Looked up from germline, CDR1 is SGDLS and CDR2 is YYNGEE. The CDR3 extends over 14 amino acids. V lost 4 bases and J 7 bases, leaving 15 bases between the germline ends. CDR3 loop: CASSPDAGRQPQHF. In DNA form, the CDR3 reads TGTGCCAGCAGCCCAGATGCAGGGAGACAGCCCCAGCATTTT.

This clonotype was seen a few times. The gene calls are TRBV12-3 or TRBV12-4 and TRBJ1-6; the match to TRBD1 covers 12 bases. CDR3 length: 16 residues. After removal of 5 bases from V and 7 bases from J, the junction contained 6 bases not matched to a gene. This chain's CDR3 is CASSKGQGARNSPLHF. Written as DNA, the CDR3 is TGTGCCAGCAGTAAGGGACAGGGGGCGCGCAATTCACCCCTCCACTTT.

The genes are TRBV12-3 or TRBV12-4 and TRBJ2-7, with a tentative D call TRBD1 (6 bases). The CDR3 has 12 amino acids. Deletions cut 6 bases from V and 3 bases from J, with 9 bases between. The DNA of the CDR3 is TGTGCCAGCAGGCAGGGGAACTACGAGCAGTACTTC. This translates into CASRQGNYEQYF.